Following are 8 T cell receptor beta chains from one sample sequenced in a study of T cell clonality in common variable immunodeficiency. Only in-frame clones appear in the TCRdb table, and some are missing; sequencing was by immunoSEQ multiplex PCR. Recorded here are 45,000 to 65,000 clones, none singletons. Input material: peripheral blood mononuclear cells. The source of these receptors is a person aged 18-70 years in good health.

In its sample, this clone was seen many times. The read halts 3 residues ahead of the CDR3 end, with the missing end drawn from the germline J gene. This sequence joins TRBV18 and TRBJ1-2; TRBD1 aligns across 9 bases. J was trimmed by 1 base and V by 4 bases; bases with no gene match: 7. Germline CDR1 reads KGHSH; CDR2 reads LQKENI. The CDR3 runs 16 residues. CDR3 DNA (partial): TGTGCCAGCTCACGCAGACAGGGGGAAAGTAACTATGGC. Protein: CASSRRQGESNYG. The whole CDR3 reads CASSRRQGESNYGYTF. Filled out from reference TRBV18 and TRBJ1-2, the complete variable domain reads NAGVMQNPRHLVRRRGQEARLRCSPMKGHSHVYWYRQLPEEGLKFMVYLQKENIIDESGMPKERFSAEFPKEGPSILRIQQVVRGDSAAYFCASSRRQGESNYGYTFGSGTRLTVV.

This clone was detected many times. The read ends 3 residues before the CDR3 terminus; that terminus is restored from the germline J gene. The chain has TRBV7-3 and TRBJ1-6; D is possibly TRBD1 (6 bases). V was cut by 2 bases and J by 9 bases, with 11 bases left in between. Germline V CDR1 and CDR2: SGHTA, FQGTGA. This CDR3 is built from 14 residues. CDR3 residues: CASSLSRGASPLHF. Incomplete CDR3 DNA: TGTGCCAGCAGCTTATCCAGGGGAGCTTCACCC.

This clone was counted many times. The sequence runs out 3 residues before the end of the CDR3; the remainder is reconstructed from the germline J gene. This chain links TRBV2 with TRBJ1-1; TRBD1 agrees at 7 bases. Germline CDR1 and CDR2: SNHLY and FYNNEI. The CDR3 consists of 12 residues. The V and J ends lost 4 bases and 6 bases, in that order; junction bases with no gene match: 2. The CDR3 loop reads CASSAQGAEAFF. Partial CDR3 DNA: TGTGCCAGCAGTGCTCAGGGGGCTGAA.

This clone was seen ten or more times. The read stops 3 residues short of the end of the CDR3; the missing end is completed from the germline J gene. The rearrangement links TRBV7-9 to TRBJ1-6; no firm D call. The V end lost 6 bases, the J end lost 6 bases, and 15 bases lay between the germline ends. There are 15 residues in the CDR3. Germline-derived CDR1 and CDR2 are SEHNR and FQNEAQ (reference sequence). The sequenced part of the CDR3 DNA is TGTGCCAGCAGTTTATCACCAGGCCCTAATTCACCC. It specifies CASSLSPGPNSP. The entire CDR3 protein reads CASSLSPGPNSPLHF.

This clone was counted ten times or more. The CDR3 end lies 3 residues beyond the end of the read and is filled in from the germline J gene. The V call is TRBV11-3, the J call TRBJ2-2; maybe TRBD1 (5 bases). CDR3 size: 15 residues. V lost 6 bases and J lost 7, with 18 bases in between. CDR1 is SGHNT and CDR2 is YENEEA in the germline V gene. CDR3: CASRDKGDLSGELFF. The sequenced part of the CDR3 DNA is TGTGCCAGCAGGGATAAAGGGGATCTTAGCGGGGAG.

Comments on this clone: Read coverage stops 3 residues before the CDR3 terminus; the germline J gene supplies the remainder. This chain joins TRBV7-3 and TRBJ2-3, with D maybe TRBD2 (6 bases). Trimming removed 2 bases at V and 3 bases at J, with 12 bases between. This CDR3 comprises 15 residues. Germline lookup yields CDR1 SGHTA and CDR2 FQGTGA. CDR3 DNA (partial): TGTGCCAGCAGCTTAGGGTTCGGGGGAACAGATACG. Encoded protein: CASSLGFGGTDT. The full CDR3 reads CASSLGFGGTDTQYF.

This clone was recorded many times. The read ends 3 residues early relative to the CDR3; the germline J gene fills the gap. The chain combines TRBV18 with TRBJ1-5; maybe TRBD1 (6 bases). The V end was cut by 5 bases, the J end by 3 bases, with 8 bases between. Germline CDR1 KGHSH, CDR2 LQKENI. CDR3 length equals 13 residues. CDR3 DNA, as far as it was read: TGTGCCAGCTCAAAGGGGGACAATCAGCCC. Translation: CASSKGDNQP. The whole CDR3 protein is CASSKGDNQPQHF.

This clone was counted only a few times. Sequencing ends 3 residues short of the CDR3 end; the germline J gene provides the rest. This rearrangement joins TRBV7-9 to TRBJ2-1; no clear D. CDR3 size: 12 residues. With 1 base removed from V and 6 bases from J, the gap between germline ends came to 4 bases. Germline V gene sequence: CDR1 SEHNR, CDR2 FQNEAQ (reference sequence). CDR3 in amino acids: CASSLDSNEQFF. CDR3 bases read: TGTGCCAGCAGCTTAGATAGCAATGAG.